This TCR beta chain was recorded in a study of blood T cell repertoires in COVID-19. Overall study context: PBMCs, B-cell-depleted T cells, or T cells were the source of the cDNA or gDNA that made up the material.

Authors' analysis steps: Quantification of nucleated cells was approximated via reference gene primer amplification. Profiling relied on immunoSEQ multiplex PCR, and the TCRdb table lists in-frame clones only, not all of them. The V and J calls and clone size come from that table; D and trimming were worked out from the DNA. The sample includes 160,000 or so clones, roughly 90% of them seen just once. Germline V lookup: CDR1 MDHEN, CDR2 SYDVKM. V was pared by 6 bases and J by 5 bases, with 7 bases of the junction left unmatched. This CDR3 spans 13 amino acids. The receptor was derived from a man aged 60-69 years with acute or convalescent COVID-19. The chain employs TRBV28 and TRBJ2-7; TRBD1 agrees at 7 bases. The source material was peripheral blood. The CDR3 sequence is CASRGQAPNEQYF. Written as DNA, the CDR3 is TGTGCCAGCAGAGGACAGGCCCCCAACGAGCAGTACTTC.